This TCR beta chain was recovered during a study of early T cells in non-severe SARS-CoV-2 infection. Study at large: Bulk RNA taken from unsorted whole blood was sequenced, leaving chains unpaired. Notes on the study in general: Missing private and CD4 specificities, VDJdb matching favored anti-spike CD8 responses.

The CDR3 totals 17 residues. Trimming stripped 2 bases from V and 4 bases from J, with 19 bases between. The germline V gene has CDR1 SEHNR and CDR2 FQNEAQ (reference sequence). The protocol attached unique molecular identifiers to individual cDNA molecules. TCRdb processed the 5' RACE reads anew with MiXCR; each CDR3 protein has one entry. The sample lists tens of thousands of distinct CDR3 sequences, 7.7% occurring once. As to this clonotype: The antigen remains unidentified.

This chain joins TRBV7-9 and TRBJ2-3; possible D gene TRBD2, 6 bases. This clonotype was sampled from an adult who was a healthcare worker with PCR-confirmed SARS-CoV-2 infection or an uninfected control (not recorded which). This material consisted of whole blood, taken at baseline. The CDR3 loop reads CASSLPVFGGDADTQYF. The CDR3 nucleotides are TGTGCCAGCAGCTTACCCGTATTCGGGGGAGATGCAGATACGCAGTATTTT.